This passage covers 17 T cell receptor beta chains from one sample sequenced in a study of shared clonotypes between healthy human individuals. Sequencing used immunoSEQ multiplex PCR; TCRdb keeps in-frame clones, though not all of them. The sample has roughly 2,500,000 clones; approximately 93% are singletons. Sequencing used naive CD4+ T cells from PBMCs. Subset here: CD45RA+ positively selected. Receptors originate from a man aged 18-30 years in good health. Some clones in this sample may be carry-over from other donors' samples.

The CDR3 sequence: CASSLPRTGEGTEAFF. The CDR3 DNA reads as TGTGCCAGCAGCTTACCGAGGACAGGGGAAGGCACTGAAGCTTTCTTT. This chain links TRBV7-2 with TRBJ1-1, with 9 positions matching TRBD1. This CDR3 has 16 residues. Trimming cost V 2 bases and J 4 bases; bases outside gene matches: 8. The V gene's germline CDR1 is SGHTA and CDR2 FQGNSA.

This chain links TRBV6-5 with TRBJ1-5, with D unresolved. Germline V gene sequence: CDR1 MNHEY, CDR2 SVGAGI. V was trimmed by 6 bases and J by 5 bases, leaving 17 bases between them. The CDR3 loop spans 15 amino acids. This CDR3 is CASRIGPQDYQPQHF. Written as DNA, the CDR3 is TGTGCCAGCAGGATCGGCCCCCAGGATTATCAGCCCCAGCATTTT.

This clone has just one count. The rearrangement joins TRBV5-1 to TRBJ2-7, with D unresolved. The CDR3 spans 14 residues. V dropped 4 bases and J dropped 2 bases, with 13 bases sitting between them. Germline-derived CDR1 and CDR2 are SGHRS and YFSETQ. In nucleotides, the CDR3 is TGCGCCAGCAGCCTCGGGTATCCGACCTACGAGCAGTACTTC. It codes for CASSLGYPTYEQYF.

The CDR3 DNA reads as TGCGCCAGCAGCAACGGACTAGCGGGTACCGGGGAGCTGTTTTTT. It specifies CASSNGLAGTGELFF. The J gene is TRBJ2-2, the V gene TRBV5-1; 11 positions match TRBD2. Germline V gene lookup returns CDR1 SGHRS and CDR2 YFSETQ. The V gene end was trimmed by 4 bases and the J gene end by 5 bases; junction bases not matched to a gene: 4. The CDR3 length is 15 residues.

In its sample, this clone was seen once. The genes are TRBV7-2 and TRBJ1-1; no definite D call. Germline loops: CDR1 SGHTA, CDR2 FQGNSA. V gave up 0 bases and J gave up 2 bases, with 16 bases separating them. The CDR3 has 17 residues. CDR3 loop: CASSLALFPGGNTEAFF. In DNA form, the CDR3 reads TGTGCCAGCAGCTTAGCCCTCTTTCCGGGCGGAAACACTGAAGCTTTCTTT.

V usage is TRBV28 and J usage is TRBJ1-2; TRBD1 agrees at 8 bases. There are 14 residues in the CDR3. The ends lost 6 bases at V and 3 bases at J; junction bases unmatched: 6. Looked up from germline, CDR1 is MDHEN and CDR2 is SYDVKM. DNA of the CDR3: TGTGCCAGCAGCCCGGGACAGGTCTACTATGGCTACACCTTC. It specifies CASSPGQVYYGYTF.

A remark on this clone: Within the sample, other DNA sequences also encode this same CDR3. CDR3 region: CASSRGGETQYF. DNA of the CDR3: TGTGCCAGCAGCAGAGGGGGGGAGACCCAGTACTTC. The rearrangement uses TRBV9 and TRBJ2-5, with D perhaps TRBD1 or TRBD2 (6 bases each). V lost 4 bases, J lost 5 bases, and 9 bases lay in between. The CDR3 covers 12 residues. CDR1 and CDR2 from the germline V gene are SGDLS and YYNGEE.

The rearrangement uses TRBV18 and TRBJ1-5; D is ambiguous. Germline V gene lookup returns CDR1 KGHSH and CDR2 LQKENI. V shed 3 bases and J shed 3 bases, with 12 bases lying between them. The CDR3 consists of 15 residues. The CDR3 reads CASSPPEQFNQPQHF. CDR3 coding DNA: TGTGCCAGCTCACCGCCGGAACAGTTCAATCAGCCCCAGCATTTT.

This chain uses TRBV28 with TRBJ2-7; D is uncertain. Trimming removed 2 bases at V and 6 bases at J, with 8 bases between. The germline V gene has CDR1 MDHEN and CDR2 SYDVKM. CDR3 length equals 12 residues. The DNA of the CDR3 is TGTGCCAGCAGTTTACTGTTCCCCGAGCAGTACTTC. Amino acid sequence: CASSLLFPEQYF.

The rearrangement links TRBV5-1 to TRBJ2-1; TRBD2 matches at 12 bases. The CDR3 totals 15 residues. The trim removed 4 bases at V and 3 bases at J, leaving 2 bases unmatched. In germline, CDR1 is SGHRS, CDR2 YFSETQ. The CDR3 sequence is CASSMTSGSYNEQFF. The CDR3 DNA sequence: TGCGCCAGCAGCATGACTAGCGGGAGCTACAATGAGCAGTTCTTC.

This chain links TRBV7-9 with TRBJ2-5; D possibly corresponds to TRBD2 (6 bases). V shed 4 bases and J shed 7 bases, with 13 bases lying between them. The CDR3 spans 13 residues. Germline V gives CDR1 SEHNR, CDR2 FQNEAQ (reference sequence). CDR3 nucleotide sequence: TGTGCCAGCAGCTCATGGACTAAGGGGACCCAGTACTTC. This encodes CASSSWTKGTQYF.

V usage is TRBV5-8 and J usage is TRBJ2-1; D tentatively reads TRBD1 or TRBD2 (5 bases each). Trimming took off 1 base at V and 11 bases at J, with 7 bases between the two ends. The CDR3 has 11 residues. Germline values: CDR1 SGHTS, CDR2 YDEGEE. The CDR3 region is CASSLPGQQFF. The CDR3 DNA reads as TGTGCCAGCAGCTTGCCGGGACAGCAGTTCTTC.

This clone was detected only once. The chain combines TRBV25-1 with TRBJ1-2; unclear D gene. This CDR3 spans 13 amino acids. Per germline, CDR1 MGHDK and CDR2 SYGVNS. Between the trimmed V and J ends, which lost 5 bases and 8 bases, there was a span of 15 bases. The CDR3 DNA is TGTGCCAGCAGTCACCCGTTAGCATCGGGCTACACCTTC. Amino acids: CASSHPLASGYTF.

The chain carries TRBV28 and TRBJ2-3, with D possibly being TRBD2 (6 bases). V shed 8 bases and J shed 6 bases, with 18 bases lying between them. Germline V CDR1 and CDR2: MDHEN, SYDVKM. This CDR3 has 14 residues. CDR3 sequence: CASGGGGRGDTQYF. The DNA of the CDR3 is TGTGCCAGCGGGGGTGGAGGGAGAGGCGATACGCAGTATTTT.

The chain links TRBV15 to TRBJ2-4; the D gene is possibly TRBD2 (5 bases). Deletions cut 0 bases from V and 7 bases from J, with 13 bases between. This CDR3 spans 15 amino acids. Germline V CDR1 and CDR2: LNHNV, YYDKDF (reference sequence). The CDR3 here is CATSRDPGVSNIQYF. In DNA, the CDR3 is TGTGCCACCAGCAGAGATCCCGGGGTTTCGAACATTCAGTACTTC.

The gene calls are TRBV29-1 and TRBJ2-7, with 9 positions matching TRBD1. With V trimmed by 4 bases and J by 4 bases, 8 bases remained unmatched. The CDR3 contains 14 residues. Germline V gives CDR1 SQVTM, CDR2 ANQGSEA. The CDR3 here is CSVALGTGTYEQYF. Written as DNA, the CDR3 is TGCAGCGTTGCCCTCGGGACAGGGACATACGAGCAGTACTTC.

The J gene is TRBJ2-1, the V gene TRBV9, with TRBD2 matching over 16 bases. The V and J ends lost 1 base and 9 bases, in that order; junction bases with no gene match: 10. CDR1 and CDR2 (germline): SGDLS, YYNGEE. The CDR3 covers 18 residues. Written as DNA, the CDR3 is TGTGCCAGCAGCGTATCCTCTCACGGGACTAGCGGGAGGGGTGAGCAGTTCTTC. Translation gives CASSVSSHGTSGRGEQFF.